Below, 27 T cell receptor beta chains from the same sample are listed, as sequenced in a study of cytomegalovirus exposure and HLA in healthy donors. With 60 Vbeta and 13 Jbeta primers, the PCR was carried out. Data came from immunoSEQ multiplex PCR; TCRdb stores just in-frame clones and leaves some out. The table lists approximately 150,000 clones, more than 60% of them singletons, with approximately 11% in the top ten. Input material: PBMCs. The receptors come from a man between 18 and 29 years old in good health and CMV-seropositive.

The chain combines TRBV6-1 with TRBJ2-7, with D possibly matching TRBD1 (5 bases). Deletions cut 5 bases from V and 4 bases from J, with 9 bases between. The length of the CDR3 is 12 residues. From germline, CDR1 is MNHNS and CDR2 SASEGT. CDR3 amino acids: CASSSQGYEQYF. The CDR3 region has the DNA TGTGCCAGCAGTTCTCAGGGTTACGAGCAGTACTTC.

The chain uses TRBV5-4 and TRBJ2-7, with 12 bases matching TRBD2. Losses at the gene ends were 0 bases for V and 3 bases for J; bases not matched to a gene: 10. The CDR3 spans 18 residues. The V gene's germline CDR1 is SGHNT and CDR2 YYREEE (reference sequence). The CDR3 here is CASSLVGLAGGSNYEQYF. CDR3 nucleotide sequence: TGTGCCAGCAGCTTGGTAGGCCTAGCGGGAGGGTCAAACTACGAGCAGTACTTC.

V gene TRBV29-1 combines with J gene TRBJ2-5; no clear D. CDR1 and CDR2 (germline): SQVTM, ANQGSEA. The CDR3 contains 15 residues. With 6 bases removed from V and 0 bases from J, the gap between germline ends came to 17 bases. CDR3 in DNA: TGCAGCGTCCGACCTAGTTTCCCCGACCAAGAGACCCAGTACTTC. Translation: CSVRPSFPDQETQYF. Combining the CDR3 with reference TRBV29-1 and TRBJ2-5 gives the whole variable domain SAVISQKPSRDICQRGTSLTIQCQVDSQVTMMFWYRQQPGQSLTLIATANQGSEATYESGFVIDKFPISRPNLTFSTLTVSNMSPEDSSIYLCSVRPSFPDQETQYFGPGTRLLVL.

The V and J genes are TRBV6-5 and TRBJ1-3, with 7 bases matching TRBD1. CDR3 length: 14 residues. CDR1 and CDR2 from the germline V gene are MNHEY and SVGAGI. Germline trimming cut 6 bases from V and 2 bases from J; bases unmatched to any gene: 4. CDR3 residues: CASSRDSAGNTIYF. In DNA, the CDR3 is TGTGCCAGCAGCCGGGACAGTGCTGGAAACACCATATATTTT.

CDR3 region: CASRPSLAGVIWNIQYF. CDR3 nucleotide sequence: TGTGCCAGTAGGCCAAGCCTGGCGGGAGTAATATGGAACATTCAGTACTTC. The chain has TRBV19 and TRBJ2-4, with 7 bases fitting TRBD2. This CDR3 is 17 amino acids long. Per germline, CDR1 LNHDA and CDR2 SQIVND (reference sequence). V shed 6 bases, J shed 7 bases, and the junction held 18 bases outside the gene matches.

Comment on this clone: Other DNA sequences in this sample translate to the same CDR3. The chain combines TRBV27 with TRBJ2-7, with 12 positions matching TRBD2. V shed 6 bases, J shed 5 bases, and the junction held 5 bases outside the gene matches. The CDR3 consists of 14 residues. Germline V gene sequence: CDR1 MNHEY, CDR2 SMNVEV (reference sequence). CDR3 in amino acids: CASSPSGRAHEQYF. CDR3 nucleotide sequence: TGTGCCAGCAGCCCTAGCGGGAGGGCCCACGAGCAGTACTTC.

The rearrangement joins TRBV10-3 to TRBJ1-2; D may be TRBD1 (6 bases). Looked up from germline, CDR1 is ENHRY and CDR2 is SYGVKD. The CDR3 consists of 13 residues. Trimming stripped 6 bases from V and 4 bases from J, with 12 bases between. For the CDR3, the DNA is TGTGCCATCAGCAAGGACAGAACCTATGGCTACACCTTC. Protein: CAISKDRTYGYTF.

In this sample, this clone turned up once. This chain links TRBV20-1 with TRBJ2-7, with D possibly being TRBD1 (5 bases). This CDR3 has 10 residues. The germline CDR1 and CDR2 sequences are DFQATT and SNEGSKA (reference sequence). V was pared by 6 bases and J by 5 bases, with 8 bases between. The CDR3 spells CSAVGDEQYF. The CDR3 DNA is TGCAGTGCGGTAGGGGACGAGCAGTACTTC.

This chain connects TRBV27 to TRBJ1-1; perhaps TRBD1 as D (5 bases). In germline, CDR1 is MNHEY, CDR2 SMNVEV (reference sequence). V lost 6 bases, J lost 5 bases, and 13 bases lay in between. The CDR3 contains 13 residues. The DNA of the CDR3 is TGTGCCAGCAGGACTGGGGGGTGGACTGAAGCTTTCTTT. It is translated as CASRTGGWTEAFF.

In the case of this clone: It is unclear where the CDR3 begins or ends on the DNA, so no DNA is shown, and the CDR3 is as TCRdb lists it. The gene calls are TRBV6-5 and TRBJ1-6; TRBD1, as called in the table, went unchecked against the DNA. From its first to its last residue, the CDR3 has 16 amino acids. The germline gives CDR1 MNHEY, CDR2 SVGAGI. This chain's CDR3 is CASSSSTGDYNSPLHF.

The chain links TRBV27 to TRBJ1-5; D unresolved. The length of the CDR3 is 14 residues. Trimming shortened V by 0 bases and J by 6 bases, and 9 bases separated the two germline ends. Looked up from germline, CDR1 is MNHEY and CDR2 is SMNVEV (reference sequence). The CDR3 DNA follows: TGTGCCAGCAGTTTATCTTTGTCCAGTCAGCCCCAGCATTTT. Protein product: CASSLSLSSQPQHF.

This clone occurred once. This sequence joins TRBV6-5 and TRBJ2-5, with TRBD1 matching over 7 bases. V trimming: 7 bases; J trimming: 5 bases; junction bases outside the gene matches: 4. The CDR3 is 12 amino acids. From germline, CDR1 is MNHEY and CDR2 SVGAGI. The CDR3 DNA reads TGTGCCAGCAAGGACAGGTTGGAGACCCAGTACTTC. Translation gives CASKDRLETQYF.

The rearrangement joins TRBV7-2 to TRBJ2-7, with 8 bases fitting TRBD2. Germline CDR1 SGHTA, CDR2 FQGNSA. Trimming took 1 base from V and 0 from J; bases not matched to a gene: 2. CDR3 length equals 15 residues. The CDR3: CASSLGGTSSYEQYF. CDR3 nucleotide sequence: TGTGCCAGCAGCTTAGGGGGGACTAGCTCCTACGAGCAGTACTTC.

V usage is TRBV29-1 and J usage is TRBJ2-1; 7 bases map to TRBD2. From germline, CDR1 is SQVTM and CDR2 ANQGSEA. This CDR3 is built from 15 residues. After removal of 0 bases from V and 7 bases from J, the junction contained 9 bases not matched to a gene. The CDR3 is CSVEDRGRAWNEQFF. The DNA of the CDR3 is TGCAGCGTTGAAGACCGTGGGAGGGCCTGGAATGAGCAGTTCTTC.

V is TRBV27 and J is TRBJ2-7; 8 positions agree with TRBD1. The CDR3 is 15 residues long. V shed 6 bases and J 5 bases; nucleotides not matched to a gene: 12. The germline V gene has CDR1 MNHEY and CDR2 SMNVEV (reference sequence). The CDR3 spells CASSNTGGYFHEQYF. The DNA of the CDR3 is TGTGCCAGCAGCAATACAGGGGGATATTTTCACGAGCAGTACTTC.

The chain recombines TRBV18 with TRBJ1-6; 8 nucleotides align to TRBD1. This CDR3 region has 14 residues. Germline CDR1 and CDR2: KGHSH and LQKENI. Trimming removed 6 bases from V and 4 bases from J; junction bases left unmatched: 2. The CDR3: CASSTGGYNSPLHF. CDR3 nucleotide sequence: TGTGCCAGCTCTACAGGGGGTTATAATTCACCCCTCCACTTT. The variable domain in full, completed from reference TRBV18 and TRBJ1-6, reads NAGVMQNPRHLVRRRGQEARLRCSPMKGHSHVYWYRQLPEEGLKFMVYLQKENIIDESGMPKERFSAEFPKEGPSILRIQQVVRGDSAAYFCASSTGGYNSPLHFGNGTRLTVT.

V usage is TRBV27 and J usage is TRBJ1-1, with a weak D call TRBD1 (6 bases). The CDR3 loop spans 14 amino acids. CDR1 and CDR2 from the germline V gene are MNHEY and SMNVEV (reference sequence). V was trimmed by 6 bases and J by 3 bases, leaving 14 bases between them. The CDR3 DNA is TGTGCCAGCAGGCAACAGGGAAAACACACTGAAGCTTTCTTT. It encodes CASRQQGKHTEAFF.

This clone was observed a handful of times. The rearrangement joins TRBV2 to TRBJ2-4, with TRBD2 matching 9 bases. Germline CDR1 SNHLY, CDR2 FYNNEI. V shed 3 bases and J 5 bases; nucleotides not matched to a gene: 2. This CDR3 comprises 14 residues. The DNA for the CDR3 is TGTGCCAGCAGTGAGTCTAGCGGGGAAAACATTCAGTACTTC. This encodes CASSESSGENIQYF.

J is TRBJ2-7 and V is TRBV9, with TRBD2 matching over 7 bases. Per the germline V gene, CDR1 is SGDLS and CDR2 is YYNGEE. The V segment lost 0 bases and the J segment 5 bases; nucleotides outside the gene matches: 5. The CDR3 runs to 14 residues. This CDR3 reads CASSVGGGSNEQYF. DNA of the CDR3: TGTGCCAGCAGCGTAGGGGGGGGGAGTAACGAGCAGTACTTC.

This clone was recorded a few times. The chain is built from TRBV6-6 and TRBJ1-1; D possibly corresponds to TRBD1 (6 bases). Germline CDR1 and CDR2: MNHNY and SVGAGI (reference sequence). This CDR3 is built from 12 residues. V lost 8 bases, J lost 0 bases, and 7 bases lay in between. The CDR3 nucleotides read TGTGCCAGCGGGGACATGAACACTGAAGCTTTCTTT. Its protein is CASGDMNTEAFF.

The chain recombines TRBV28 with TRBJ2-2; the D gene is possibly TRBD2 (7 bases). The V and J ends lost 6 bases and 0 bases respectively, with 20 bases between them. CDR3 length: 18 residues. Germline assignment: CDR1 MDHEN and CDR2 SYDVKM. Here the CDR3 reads CASRGGEGRGTNTGELFF. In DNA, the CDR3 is TGTGCCAGCAGGGGGGGGGAGGGCAGGGGCACGAACACCGGGGAGCTGTTTTTT.

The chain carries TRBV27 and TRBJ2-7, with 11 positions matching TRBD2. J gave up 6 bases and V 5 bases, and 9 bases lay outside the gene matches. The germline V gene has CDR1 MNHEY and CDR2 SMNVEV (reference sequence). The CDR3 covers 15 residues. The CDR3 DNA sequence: TGTGCCAGCAGTCAAATGACTAGCGGGACAAGCGAGCAGTACTTC. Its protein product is CASSQMTSGTSEQYF.

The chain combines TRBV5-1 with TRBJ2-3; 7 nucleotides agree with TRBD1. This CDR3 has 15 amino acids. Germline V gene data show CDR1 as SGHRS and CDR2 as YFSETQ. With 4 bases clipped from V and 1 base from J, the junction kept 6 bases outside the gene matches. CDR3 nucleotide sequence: TGCGCCAGCAGCAAACAGGGGCCCGGCACAGATACGCAGTATTTT. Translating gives CASSKQGPGTDTQYF.

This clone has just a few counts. CDR3 amino acids: CASSQDLGGEREDTQYF. The DNA of the CDR3 is TGTGCCAGCAGCCAAGATCTAGGAGGCGAGCGGGAAGATACGCAGTATTTT. The gene calls are TRBV14 and TRBJ2-3, with 7 nucleotides matching TRBD2. The CDR3 consists of 17 residues. Losses at the gene ends were 0 bases for V and 5 bases for J; bases not matched to a gene: 11. Germline V lookup: CDR1 SGHDN, CDR2 FVKESK.

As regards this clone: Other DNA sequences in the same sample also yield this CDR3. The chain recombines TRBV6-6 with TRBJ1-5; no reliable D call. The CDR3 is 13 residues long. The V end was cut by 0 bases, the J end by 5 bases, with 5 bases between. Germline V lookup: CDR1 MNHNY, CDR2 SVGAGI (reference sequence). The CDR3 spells CASSYSRDQPQHF. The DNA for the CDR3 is TGTGCCAGCAGTTACTCGAGGGATCAGCCCCAGCATTTT.

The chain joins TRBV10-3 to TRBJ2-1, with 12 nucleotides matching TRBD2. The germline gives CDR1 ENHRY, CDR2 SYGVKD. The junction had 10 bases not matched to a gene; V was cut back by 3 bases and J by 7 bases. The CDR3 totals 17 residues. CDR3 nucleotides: TGTGCCATCAGTGACAGGGGGCTAGCGGGAGGGGGGAATGAGCAGTTCTTC. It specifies CAISDRGLAGGGNEQFF.

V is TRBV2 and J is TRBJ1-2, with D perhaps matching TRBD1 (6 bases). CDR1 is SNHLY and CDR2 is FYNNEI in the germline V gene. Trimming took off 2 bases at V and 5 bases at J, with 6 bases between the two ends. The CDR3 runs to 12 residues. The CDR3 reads CASSEQGYGYTF. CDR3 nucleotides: TGTGCCAGCAGTGAACAGGGGTATGGCTACACCTTC.